Presented here are 29 T cell receptor beta chains from one specimen sequenced in a study of blood T cell repertoires in COVID-19. Method: immunoSEQ multiplex PCR; TCRdb's copy keeps in-frame clones and lacks some. This sample carries roughly 220,000 clones, 84% of them seen once, and the ten largest clones take about 20%. The sequenced material came from peripheral blood. These receptors were taken from a young man with active or convalescent COVID-19.

In its sample, this clone was seen a few times. This chain uses TRBV6-4 with TRBJ2-3, with 12 bases matching TRBD2. CDR3 length: 15 residues. Per the germline V gene, CDR1 is MRHNA and CDR2 is SNTAGT. J was trimmed by 6 bases and V by 5 bases; bases with no gene match: 6. The DNA for the CDR3 is TGTGCCAGCAGTTTCACTAGCGGGGGGTCGGATACGCAGTATTTT. Protein product: CASSFTSGGSDTQYF.

This chain joins TRBV4-3 and TRBJ1-2; 8 bases are a match to TRBD1. Germline lookup yields CDR1 LGHNA and CDR2 YSLEER. This CDR3 region has 14 residues. V shed 2 bases and J 4 bases; nucleotides not matched to a gene: 3. The CDR3: CASSQNTGGYGYTF. CDR3 DNA sequence: TGCGCCAGCAGCCAAAACACAGGGGGCTATGGCTACACCTTC.

This chain links TRBV27 with TRBJ1-6; 7 bases align to TRBD1. Germline values: CDR1 MNHEY, CDR2 SMNVEV (reference sequence). The J segment lost 13 bases and the V segment lost 0 bases, leaving 3 bases of the junction unmatched. The CDR3 spans 13 residues. The CDR3 DNA reads TGTGCCAGCAGTTTATCGCAGGGGGGCCCCCTCCACTTT. The encoded protein is CASSLSQGGPLHF.

The chain employs TRBV14 and TRBJ2-7; D perhaps matches TRBD2 (6 bases). V lost 2 bases, J lost 1 base, and 24 bases lay in between. The germline CDR1 and CDR2 sequences are SGHDN and FVKESK. The length of the CDR3 is 19 residues. The CDR3 reads CASSQNYRDSGIESYEQYF. The CDR3 DNA is TGTGCCAGCAGCCAAAATTACCGGGACTCCGGTATCGAATCCTACGAGCAGTACTTC.

Only a few counts were recorded for this clone. This sequence joins TRBV14 and TRBJ1-1; TRBD1 matches 10 bases. The junction had 2 bases not matched to a gene; V was cut back by 0 bases and J by 1 base. The CDR3 loop spans 16 amino acids. The germline CDR1 and CDR2 sequences are SGHDN and FVKESK. CDR3 coding DNA: TGTGCCAGCAGCCAAGAACGGGACAGGGGGAACACTGAAGCTTTCTTT. As protein: CASSQERDRGNTEAFF.

This chain links TRBV4-1 with TRBJ2-5; 11 bases match TRBD2. Trimming cost V 6 bases and J 4 bases; bases outside gene matches: 7. From germline, CDR1 is MGHRA and CDR2 YSYEKL. This CDR3 region has 15 residues. DNA of the CDR3: TGCGCCAGCAGGTCTAGCGGGGGGAGGGTAGAGACCCAGTACTTC. This codes for CASRSSGGRVETQYF.

The rearrangement uses TRBV7-2 and TRBJ1-2, with TRBD1 identical over 8 bases. Germline V lookup: CDR1 SGHTA, CDR2 FQGNSA. This CDR3 contains 15 residues. Trimming cost V 3 bases and J 4 bases; bases outside gene matches: 7. The CDR3 DNA reads as TGTGCCAGCAGCTTTACAGGGGGGAACAGCTATGGCTACACCTTC. This translates into CASSFTGGNSYGYTF.

The V call is TRBV18, the J call TRBJ2-4; TRBD1 matches at 7 bases. V shed 2 bases and J 5 bases; nucleotides not matched to a gene: 3. The germline gives CDR1 KGHSH, CDR2 LQKENI. The CDR3 length is 14 residues. The CDR3: CASSPGTGENIQYF. The CDR3 nucleotides read TGTGCCAGCTCACCAGGAACAGGGGAAAACATTCAGTACTTC.

This clone has only a few counts. This sequence joins TRBV4-2 and TRBJ2-1; 13 bases are shared with TRBD2. The V gene end was trimmed by 4 bases and the J gene end by 2 bases; junction bases not matched to a gene: 8. This CDR3 region has 18 residues. Germline CDR1 is LGHNA and CDR2 is YNFKEQ. The CDR3 DNA reads as TGTGCCAGCAGCCCCCGGACTAGCGGGGGTATTGCCTACAATGAGCAGTTCTTC. Encoded protein: CASSPRTSGGIAYNEQFF.

This clone was picked up one time. The chain has TRBV28 and TRBJ1-1; D is undetermined. This CDR3 comprises 12 residues. Germline V gene sequence: CDR1 MDHEN, CDR2 SYDVKM. V lost 3 bases and J lost 3, with 5 bases in between. The CDR3 sequence: CASSFLDTEAFF. In nucleotides, the CDR3 is TGTGCCAGCAGTTTTCTCGACACTGAAGCTTTCTTT.

The gene calls are TRBV24-1 and TRBJ2-7; 7 nucleotides agree with TRBD1. From germline, CDR1 is KGHDR and CDR2 SFDVKD. CDR3 length: 16 residues. V lost 4 bases and J lost 0; bases outside the gene matches: 8. The CDR3 DNA sequence: TGTGCCACCAGTGAGTCTACAGGGGACCTCTCCTACGAGCAGTACTTC. Protein product: CATSESTGDLSYEQYF.

CDR3 in amino acids: CASSQAGQGGEQYF. CDR3 nucleotide sequence: TGTGCCAGCAGCCAAGCGGGACAGGGGGGCGAGCAGTACTTC. The chain recombines TRBV3-1 (or the pseudogene TRBV3-2) with TRBJ2-7; 11 positions agree with TRBD1. Germline V gene lookup returns CDR1 LGHDT and CDR2 YNNKEL (reference sequence). The CDR3 has 14 residues. With 1 base clipped from V and 6 bases from J, the junction kept 2 bases outside the gene matches.

The chain couples TRBV6-5 to TRBJ1-5, with unresolved D. Trimming took off 8 bases at V and 2 bases at J, with 13 bases between the two ends. Germline V gene data show CDR1 as MNHEY and CDR2 as SVGAGI. This CDR3 is built from 14 residues. The CDR3 sequence: CASGVGDGNQPQHF. The DNA of the CDR3 is TGTGCCAGCGGGGTCGGGGATGGCAATCAGCCCCAGCATTTT.

The chain has TRBV30 and TRBJ2-5, with no clear D. Germline V gene lookup returns CDR1 GTSNPN and CDR2 SVGIG (reference sequence). This CDR3 is built from 11 residues. V was pared by 0 bases and J by 5 bases, with 4 bases between. In DNA form, the CDR3 reads TGTGCCTGGAGTGTACGGGAGACCCAGTACTTC. It yields the protein CAWSVRETQYF.

The V gene is TRBV18, the J gene TRBJ2-7; 9 positions agree with TRBD1. V trimming: 5 bases; J trimming: 2 bases; junction bases outside the gene matches: 4. CDR3 length: 14 residues. Looked up from germline, CDR1 is KGHSH and CDR2 is LQKENI. CDR3 nucleotides: TGTGCCAGCTCAAGGGACAGGGTAACCTACGAGCAGTACTTC. Translating gives CASSRDRVTYEQYF. Drawing the rest from reference TRBV18 and TRBJ2-7, the complete variable domain is NAGVMQNPRHLVRRRGQEARLRCSPMKGHSHVYWYRQLPEEGLKFMVYLQKENIIDESGMPKERFSAEFPKEGPSILRIQQVVRGDSAAYFCASSRDRVTYEQYFGPGTRLTVT.

The CDR3 DNA is TGTGCCTGGAGCTCAGCGGGACTGTACCAAGAGACCCAGTACTTC. This codes for CAWSSAGLYQETQYF. V gene TRBV30 combines with J gene TRBJ2-5, with TRBD2 matching 7 bases. CDR3 length: 15 amino acids. V was pared by 3 bases and J by 0 bases, with 7 bases of the junction left unmatched. Germline loops: CDR1 GTSNPN, CDR2 SVGIG (reference sequence). Combining the CDR3 with reference TRBV30 and TRBJ2-5 gives the whole variable domain SQTIHQWPATLVQPVGSPLSLECTVEGTSNPNLYWYRQAAGRGLQLLFYSVGIGQISSEVPQNLSASRPQDRQFILSSKKLLLSDSGFYLCAWSSAGLYQETQYFGPGTRLLVL.

This sequence joins TRBV19 and TRBJ1-1; the match to TRBD1 covers 7 bases. V gave up 1 base and J gave up 6 bases; unmatched junction bases: 8. This CDR3 comprises 15 residues. Germline CDR1 is LNHDA and CDR2 is SQIVND (reference sequence). The CDR3 spells CASSIGGQLGAEAFF. The CDR3 DNA follows: TGTGCCAGTAGTATAGGGGGACAGCTCGGCGCTGAAGCTTTCTTT.

This chain joins TRBV6-5 and TRBJ2-5, with no clear D. The germline V and J ends were trimmed by 6 bases and 3 bases, with 5 bases remaining between them. Germline V gene sequence: CDR1 MNHEY, CDR2 SVGAGI. The CDR3 loop spans 11 amino acids. CDR3 residues: CASRRKETQYF. CDR3 DNA sequence: TGTGCCAGCAGGAGGAAAGAGACCCAGTACTTC.

The chain uses TRBV29-1 and TRBJ2-3; D possibly corresponds to TRBD2 (5 bases). Trimming removed 6 bases from V and 1 base from J, with 17 bases in between. The germline CDR1 and CDR2 sequences are SQVTM and ANQGSEA. The CDR3 loop spans 15 amino acids. The CDR3 DNA reads TGCAGCGTACCGACAAGAGGGATCGGCACAGATACGCAGTATTTT. As protein: CSVPTRGIGTDTQYF.

V and J are TRBV7-9 and TRBJ2-7; D is possibly TRBD1 (6 bases). V was trimmed by 4 bases and J by 4 bases, leaving 8 bases between them. Germline values: CDR1 SEHNR, CDR2 FQNEAQ (reference sequence). The CDR3 extends over 12 amino acids. Here the CDR3 DNA reads TGTGCCAGCAGCTCCAGGGGTTACGAGCAGTACTTC. This translates into CASSSRGYEQYF.

CDR3 sequence (DNA): TGCAGTGCAAGTAGCGGGGGGGCAGCCAAAAACATTCAGTACTTC. This gives the protein CSASSGGAAKNIQYF. This rearrangement joins TRBV20-1 to TRBJ2-4; TRBD2 matches at 11 bases. V trimming: 6 bases; J trimming: 0 bases; junction bases outside the gene matches: 4. Germline values: CDR1 DFQATT, CDR2 SNEGSKA (reference sequence). This CDR3 is 15 amino acids long.

This sequence joins TRBV28 and TRBJ2-7; 12 nucleotides agree with TRBD2. The CDR3 runs 18 residues. J lost 3 bases, V lost 6 bases, and 15 bases had no gene match. Germline CDR1 and CDR2: MDHEN and SYDVKM. The CDR3 region has the DNA TGTGCCAGCAGCTCAAACCAGGGCTCTAGCGGGAGGGGCTACGAGCAGTACTTC. Translation gives CASSSNQGSSGRGYEQYF.

The gene calls are TRBV15 and TRBJ1-4; tentative D call: TRBD1 (5 bases). CDR1 and CDR2 (germline): LNHNV, YYDKDF (reference sequence). The CDR3 extends over 19 amino acids. V was pared by 5 bases and J by 5 bases, with 27 bases between. The CDR3 reads CATSHGRDTGVVRNEKLFF. The CDR3 DNA follows: TGTGCCACCAGCCACGGCAGAGATACGGGGGTTGTGAGGAATGAAAAACTGTTTTTT.

Only a few counts were recorded for this clone. The chain has TRBV19 and TRBJ1-4, with D maybe TRBD1 (5 bases). The ends were cut back, 5 bases at V and 8 bases at J, with 18 bases in the middle. Per germline, CDR1 LNHDA and CDR2 SQIVND (reference sequence). The CDR3 consists of 15 residues. Here the CDR3 reads CASSPPRQGREKLFF. The CDR3 DNA is TGTGCCAGTAGTCCCCCCCGGCAGGGTCGGGAAAAACTGTTTTTT. Looking up the rest from reference TRBV19 and TRBJ1-4 gives the full variable domain: DGGITQSPKYLFRKEGQNVTLSCEQNLNHDAMYWYRQDPGQGLRLIYYSQIVNDFQKGDIAEGYSVSREKKESFPLTVTSAQKNPTAFYLCASSPPRQGREKLFFGSGTQLSVL.

Details on this clone: Different DNA sequences within this sample yield the same CDR3. The chain uses TRBV20-1 and TRBJ2-7, with D perhaps TRBD2 (7 bases). The CDR3 has 11 amino acids. The germline V and J ends were trimmed by 3 bases and 7 bases, with 10 bases remaining between them. Germline CDR1 and CDR2: DFQATT and SNEGSKA (reference sequence). CDR3 DNA: TGCAGTGCTAGGCGGGGGCGGGAGCAGTACTTC. Its translation: CSARRGREQYF.

The genes are TRBV12-5 and TRBJ2-2, with TRBD1 matching over 7 bases. Looked up from germline, CDR1 is LGHNT and CDR2 is FRNRAP. J lost 4 bases, V lost 1 base, and 0 bases had no gene match. The CDR3 has 14 residues. The CDR3 nucleotides are TGTGCTAGTGGTTTGGGGACAGGCACCGGGGAGCTGTTTTTT. Protein sequence: CASGLGTGTGELFF.

In this sample, this clone turned up once. The rearrangement uses TRBV29-1 and TRBJ2-5; 13 nucleotides line up with TRBD2. This CDR3 has 16 residues. Germline V gene sequence: CDR1 SQVTM, CDR2 ANQGSEA. J was trimmed by 4 bases and V by 4 bases; bases with no gene match: 9. The CDR3 region is CSVGGLAGKVAETQYF. The CDR3 DNA reads as TGCAGCGTTGGGGGACTAGCGGGGAAGGTGGCAGAGACCCAGTACTTC.

CDR3 bases: TGTGCCAGCAGTCAGCTGGGCGGACTAGACCTGAACTACGAGCAGTACTTC. As protein: CASSQLGGLDLNYEQYF. V gene TRBV6-6 combines with J gene TRBJ2-7; 7 bases agree with TRBD2. CDR3 length: 17 amino acids. Germline V CDR1 and CDR2: MNHNY, SVGAGI (reference sequence). The junction had 16 bases not matched to a gene; V was cut back by 5 bases and J by 3 bases.

The V call is TRBV11-3, the J call TRBJ2-7; D is possibly TRBD1 (6 bases). V lost 3 bases, J lost 3 bases, and 12 bases lay in between. Germline V gene sequence: CDR1 SGHNT, CDR2 YENEEA. CDR3 length equals 14 residues. CDR3 nucleotide sequence: TGTGCCAGCAGCTTTGGCGGACAGAACTACGAGCAGTACTTC. It codes for CASSFGGQNYEQYF.